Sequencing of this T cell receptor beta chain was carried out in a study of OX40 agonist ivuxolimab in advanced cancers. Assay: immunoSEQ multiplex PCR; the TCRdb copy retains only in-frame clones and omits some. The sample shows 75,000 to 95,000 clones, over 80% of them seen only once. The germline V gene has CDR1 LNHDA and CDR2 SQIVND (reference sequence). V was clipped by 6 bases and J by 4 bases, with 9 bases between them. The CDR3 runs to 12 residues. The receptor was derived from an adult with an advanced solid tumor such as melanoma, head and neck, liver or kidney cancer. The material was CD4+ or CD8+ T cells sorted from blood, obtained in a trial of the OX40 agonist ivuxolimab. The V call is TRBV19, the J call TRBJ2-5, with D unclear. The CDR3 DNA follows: TGTGCCAGTAGCCCCGGTGGAGAGACCCAGTACTTC. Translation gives CASSPGGETQYF.